The clone carrying this TCR beta chain was observed a few times. The antigen is undetermined. This sample was included in a study of T cells after yellow fever vaccination. Study-level background: Each low-cell-number fraction was prepared by means of SMART-Seq v4 Ultra Low Input.

For TCR, cDNA came from 5'RACE template switching, which added a universal primer site and UMIs. TCRdb recomputed calls from the 5' RACE reads with MiXCR, one row per CDR3 protein. The sample has some 170,000 distinct CDR3 sequences, approximately 9.7% seen once. Trimming shortened V by 4 bases and J by 4 bases, and 9 bases separated the two germline ends. The V gene's germline CDR1 is SGHNT and CDR2 YYREEE (reference sequence). The CDR3 covers 12 residues. General study results and limits: Clones that expanded after primary vaccination mostly reappeared after the booster (96% CD4, about 89% CD8).

The sequencing used CD8+ T cells sorted from PBMCs, collected 45 days after the yellow fever booster vaccination. The TCR comes from a man aged 18-30 years who received the YFV17D yellow fever vaccine. The chain is built from TRBV5-4 and TRBJ2-7; the D is unclear. CDR3 protein: CASSKDGYEQYV. The CDR3 coding sequence is TGTGCCAGCAGCAAAGACGGATACGAGCAGTACGTC.